The 11 T cell receptor beta chains below were found in one sample sequenced in a study of shared clonotypes between healthy human individuals. The protocol was immunoSEQ multiplex PCR, while the TCRdb copy is restricted to in-frame clones and leaves out a portion. The table has around 350,000 clones, about 70% seen once. Input material: memory CD4+ T cells sorted from blood. Subset given: CD45RA-negative fraction. Receptor source: a man aged 25-45 years in good health.

This clone appeared a few times. The CDR3 DNA reads as TGCGCCAGCAGCCAGCTAGCGGGGGCCTACGAGCAGTACTTC. This codes for CASSQLAGAYEQYF. The V and J genes are TRBV4-3 and TRBJ2-7; 10 bases align to TRBD2. Germline trimming cut 3 bases from V and 2 bases from J; bases unmatched to any gene: 1. The CDR3 runs to 14 residues. Germline values: CDR1 LGHNA, CDR2 YSLEER.

This clone appeared once. The rearrangement links TRBV7-9 to TRBJ2-1; TRBD2 matches at 10 bases. Trimming removed 5 bases from V and 4 bases from J; junction bases left unmatched: 14. Germline V gene lookup returns CDR1 SEHNR and CDR2 FQNEAQ (reference sequence). The CDR3 length is 18 residues. CDR3 bases: TGTGCCAGCAGCCCTAGCCCCGGGACTAGCGATCTTTACAATGAGCAGTTCTTC. Amino acid sequence: CASSPSPGTSDLYNEQFF.

In this sample, this clone turned up a few times. This sequence joins TRBV5-1 and TRBJ1-3; TRBD1 matches 10 bases. This CDR3 comprises 13 residues. V lost 7 bases and J lost 4; bases outside the gene matches: 2. CDR1 and CDR2 (germline): SGHRS, YFSETQ. The chain's CDR3 is CASGTGVGNTIYF. CDR3 DNA: TGCGCCAGCGGGACAGGGGTCGGAAACACCATATATTTT.

The sample holds many counts of this clone. The CDR3 loop is CASSLLAGGGNEKLFF. DNA for the CDR3: TGTGCCAGCAGTTTATTGGCAGGGGGCGGAAATGAAAAACTGTTTTTT. The chain joins TRBV27 to TRBJ1-4, with 8 bases aligning to TRBD1. V gave up 1 base and J gave up 5 bases; unmatched junction bases: 6. The CDR3 runs 16 residues. Germline V gene lookup returns CDR1 MNHEY and CDR2 SMNVEV (reference sequence).

The chain has TRBV28 and TRBJ1-2, with 9 bases fitting TRBD1. J lost 2 bases, V lost 6 bases, and 4 bases had no gene match. The germline CDR1 and CDR2 sequences are MDHEN and SYDVKM. This CDR3 is 14 amino acids long. As DNA, the CDR3 is TGTGCCAGCAGGGGACAGGGCGAAAACTATGGCTACACCTTC. It is translated as CASRGQGENYGYTF.

This clone occurred once. This chain links TRBV28 with TRBJ2-7, with D possibly being TRBD2 (6 bases). This CDR3 comprises 15 residues. Germline-derived CDR1 and CDR2 are MDHEN and SYDVKM. The V gene lost 11 bases and the J gene lost 5 bases, with 25 bases spanning the gap. CDR3 region: CASKTGGKWVHEQYF. CDR3 nucleotides: TGTGCCTCAAAAACCGGAGGGAAATGGGTCCACGAGCAGTACTTC.

V usage is TRBV28 and J usage is TRBJ2-7, with D uncertain. The germline CDR1 and CDR2 sequences are MDHEN and SYDVKM. V was cut by 7 bases and J by 3 bases, with 7 bases left in between. The CDR3 is 11 amino acids. CDR3 amino acids: CASTMNYEQYF. The CDR3 nucleotides read TGTGCCAGCACCATGAACTACGAGCAGTACTTC.

A few counts support this clone. The rearrangement links TRBV5-1 to TRBJ2-4; D is possibly TRBD1 or TRBD2 (5 bases each). The V end was cut by 4 bases, the J end by 3 bases, with 20 bases between. CDR1 is SGHRS and CDR2 is YFSETQ in the germline V gene. The CDR3 has 17 amino acids. The CDR3 is CASSPVFGRDVKNIQYF. CDR3 DNA sequence: TGCGCCAGCAGCCCCGTATTTGGCAGGGACGTCAAAAACATTCAGTACTTC.

V gene TRBV27 combines with J gene TRBJ1-1, with D possibly TRBD1 on 6 matching bases. The germline V gene encodes CDR1 MNHEY and CDR2 SMNVEV (reference sequence). Trimming pared 5 bases from V and 8 bases from J, leaving 15 bases between. The CDR3 length is 13 residues. Written as DNA, the CDR3 is TGTGCCAGCAGTCCAAGACAGGCCTTGGAAGCTTTCTTT. It translates to CASSPRQALEAFF.

This chain connects TRBV7-6 to TRBJ2-3, with 7 positions matching TRBD1. This CDR3 comprises 16 residues. The germline V gene has CDR1 SGHVS and CDR2 FNYEAQ. V lost 0 bases, J lost 0 bases, and 3 bases stayed unmatched. The CDR3 loop is CASSLATTGSTDTQYF. DNA for the CDR3: TGTGCCAGCAGCTTAGCGACGACAGGGAGCACAGATACGCAGTATTTT.

The chain is built from TRBV7-8 and TRBJ2-4; 8 bases are a match to TRBD1. J was trimmed by 0 bases and V by 5 bases; bases with no gene match: 6. The CDR3 consists of 16 residues. Per the germline V gene, CDR1 is SGHVS and CDR2 is FQNEAQ. The CDR3 is CASSKGQGKAKNIQYF. The CDR3 DNA is TGTGCCAGCAGCAAAGGACAGGGTAAAGCCAAAAACATTCAGTACTTC.